The T cell receptor beta chain described here comes from a study of blood T cell repertoires in COVID-19. Some clones are missing from TCRdb's copy, which holds only in-frame ones; the method was immunoSEQ multiplex PCR. The data hold about 120,000 clones, with about 90% observed a single time. The CDR3 has 17 amino acids. Germline assignment: CDR1 SGHRS and CDR2 YFSETQ. V dropped 5 bases and J dropped 0; count of bases not matched to a gene: 6. This chain uses TRBV5-1 with TRBJ2-2; 11 positions match TRBD2. The sequencing sample was made of peripheral blood. The sequence was obtained from a human donor in a cohort sampled during active COVID-19. In DNA, the CDR3 is TGCGCCAGCAGACCCAGGACTAGCGGGCCGAACACCGGGGAGCTGTTTTTT. Encoded protein: CASRPRTSGPNTGELFF.